This TCR beta chain appears in the sequencing data of a study of T cell repertoires in cytomegalovirus infection. Overall study results and limits: HLA-C-restricted CMV clonotypes gave the most frequent clonotype in two of eight donors. Adding up the frequency of public TCR beta families identified people who carried CMV plus the relevant HLA.

Each CDR3 protein is one row after TCRdb ran MiXCR on the reads. The sample shows more than 150,000 distinct CDR3 sequences, roughly a sixth of them seen only once. The germline CDR1 and CDR2 sequences are SGHTA and FQGNSA. The J segment lost 5 bases and the V segment lost 1 base, leaving 8 bases of the junction unmatched. The CDR3 has 17 residues. This clonotype was seen only a few times. The antigen is undetermined. This TCR derives from a human donor in good health (CMV status not recorded). Some clones in this sample may be carry-over from other donors' samples. The rearrangement joins TRBV7-2 to TRBJ1-2; TRBD1 aligns across 12 bases. The sequenced sample consisted of CD8+ T cells from PBMCs. The CDR3 region has the DNA TGTGCCAGCAGCTTAGTAGGGACAGGGGGCGGAGAATATGGCTACACCTTC. This gives the protein CASSLVGTGGGEYGYTF.